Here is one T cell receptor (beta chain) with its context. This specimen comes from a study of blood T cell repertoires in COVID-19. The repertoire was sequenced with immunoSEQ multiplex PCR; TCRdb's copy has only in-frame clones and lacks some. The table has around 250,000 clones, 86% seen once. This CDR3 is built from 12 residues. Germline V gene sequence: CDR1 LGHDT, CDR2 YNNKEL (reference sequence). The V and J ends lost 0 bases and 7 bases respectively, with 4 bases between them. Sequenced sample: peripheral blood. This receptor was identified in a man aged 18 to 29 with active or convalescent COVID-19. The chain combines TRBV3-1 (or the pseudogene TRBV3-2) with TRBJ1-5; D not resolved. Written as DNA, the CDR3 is TGTGCCAGCAGCCAAGAGTCACAGCCCCAGCATTTT. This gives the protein CASSQESQPQHF.